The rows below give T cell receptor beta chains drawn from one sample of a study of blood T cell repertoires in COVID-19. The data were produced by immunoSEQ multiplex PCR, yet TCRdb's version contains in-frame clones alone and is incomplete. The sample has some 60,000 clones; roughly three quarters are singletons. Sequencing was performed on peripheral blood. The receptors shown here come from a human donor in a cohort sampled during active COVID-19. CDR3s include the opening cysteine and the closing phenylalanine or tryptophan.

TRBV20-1 CIWQGRYGYTF
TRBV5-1 CASSADRGSGTEAFF
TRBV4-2 CASSPPPGTGVYEQYF
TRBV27 CASSLRQGSYEQYF
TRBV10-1 CASSEGTETQYF
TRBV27 CASSQRVGTEAFF
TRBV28 CASSYDSSSYNEQFF
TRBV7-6 CASSFAREQPQHF
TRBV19 CASSGQGPRSYEQYF
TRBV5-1 CASSLGVAGFREQYF
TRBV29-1 CSATTGYEQFF
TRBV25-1 CASSEAGYSGANVLTF
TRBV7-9 CASSLGRVETQYF
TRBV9 CASSVGVYSGANVLTF
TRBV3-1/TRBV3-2 CASSGRGSPLHF
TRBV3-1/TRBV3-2 CASSQGGAGRAYEQYF
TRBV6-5 CASRRGGASYEQYF
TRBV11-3 CASSLEGLRTDTQYF
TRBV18 CASSPRRGHTEAFF
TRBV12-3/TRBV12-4 CASIEQGQETQYF
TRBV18 CASSPGTSGIADTQYF
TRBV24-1 CATSVSGRATDTQYF
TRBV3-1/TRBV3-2 CASTDRSAQETQYF
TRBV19 CASSTTGTNYNEQFF
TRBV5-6 CASSLANQETQYF
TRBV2 CARRPPFGNAGELFF
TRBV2 CASGRPGGENQPQHF
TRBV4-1 CASSQDPRRGQHF
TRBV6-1 CASSERGYGYTF
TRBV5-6 CASSANREWFF
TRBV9 CASSVAFPGTGELFF
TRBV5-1 CASSWTGTGNTEAFF